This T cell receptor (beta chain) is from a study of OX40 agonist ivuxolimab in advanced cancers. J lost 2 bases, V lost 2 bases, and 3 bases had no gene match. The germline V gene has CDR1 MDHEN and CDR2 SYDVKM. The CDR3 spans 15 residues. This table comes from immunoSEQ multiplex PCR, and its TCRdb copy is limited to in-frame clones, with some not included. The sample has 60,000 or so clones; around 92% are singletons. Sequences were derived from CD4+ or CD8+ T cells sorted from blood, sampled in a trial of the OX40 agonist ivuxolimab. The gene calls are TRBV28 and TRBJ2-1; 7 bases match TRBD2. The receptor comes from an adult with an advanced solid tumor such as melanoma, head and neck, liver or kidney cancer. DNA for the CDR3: TGTGCCAGCAGTTTAATGGCGGGAGCCTACAATGAGCAGTTCTTC. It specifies CASSLMAGAYNEQFF.